A selection of T cell receptor beta chains follows, all from one sample in a study of cytomegalovirus exposure and HLA in healthy donors. Here immunoSEQ multiplex PCR was the method, and the copy in TCRdb shows in-frame clones only, minus some. This repertoire shows over 85,000 clones, approximately 80% found once; its top ten account for around a tenth. Sequenced input: PBMCs. The receptors were gathered from a male donor in good health and CMV-seropositive. Each CDR3 is given with its conserved first and last residue. The D gene is left open where the match is weak. Some rows mark clone size as missing; the rest say once, few, many or name a class of expanded clone.

-	TRBV7-6	-	TRBJ2-6	CASSLAISAGANVLTF	TGTGCCAGCAGCTTAGCTATCTCGGCTGGGGCCAACGTCCTGACTTTC
TRBD2	TRBV5-1	-	TRBJ2-1	CASRSSGDSYNEQFF	TGCGCCAGCAGGAGTAGCGGGGACTCCTACAATGAGCAGTTCTTC
TRBD2	TRBV5-1	-	TRBJ2-7	CASSFMVVAGSNEQYF	TGCGCCAGCAGCTTCATGGTAGTAGCGGGATCCAACGAGCAGTACTTC
TRBD1	TRBV19	-	TRBJ2-3	CASGPGQGADTQYF	TGTGCCAGTGGTCCGGGACAGGGCGCAGATACGCAGTATTTT
TRBD1	TRBV19	-	TRBJ2-2	CASSILWDRGVGELFF	TGTGCCAGTAGTATACTCTGGGACAGGGGGGTCGGGGAGCTGTTTTTT
-	TRBV5-3	-	TRBJ1-2	CARSFVEGGYTF	TGTGCCAGAAGCTTTGTGGAGGGTGGCTACACCTTC
-	TRBV7-3	-	TRBJ1-2	CASSQRSSNYGYTF	TGTGCCAGCAGTCAGCGTTCTTCTAACTATGGCTACACCTTC
-	TRBV4-2	-	TRBJ2-1	CASSQIPLYNEQFF	TGTGCCAGCAGCCAAATCCCCCTTTACAATGAGCAGTTCTTC
-	TRBV4-1	few	TRBJ1-1	CASSQDRRGNTEAFF	TGCGCCAGCAGCCAAGATCGGCGCGGAAACACTGAAGCTTTCTTT
TRBD1	TRBV11-2	once	TRBJ2-7	CASSLTGTGTYEQYF	TGTGCCAGCAGCTTAACCGGGACAGGGACCTACGAGCAGTACTTC
-	TRBV7-2	-	TRBJ2-3	CASSLVFGGSTDTQYF	TGTGCCAGCAGCTTAGTATTCGGGGGTAGCACAGATACGCAGTATTTT
TRBD2	TRBV7-9	-	TRBJ2-5	CSSSLPWEGKETQYF	TGTTCCAGCAGCCTTCCGTGGGAGGGGAAAGAGACCCAGTACTTC
TRBD1	TRBV7-6	-	TRBJ2-2	CASSQRTGERTLGTGELFF	TGTGCCAGCAGCCAGAGGACAGGGGAGAGGACCCTTGGGACCGGGGAGCTGTTTTTT
TRBD1	TRBV6-1	-	TRBJ2-2	CATPKRGRDTGELFF	TGTGCCACCCCGAAAAGGGGGCGAGACACCGGGGAGCTGTTTTTT
-	TRBV2	-	TRBJ2-4	CASSEQSTNSQYF	TGTGCCAGCAGTGAACAGAGTACAAACAGTCAGTACTTC
-	TRBV6-5	few	TRBJ1-4	CASRQAGDVEKLFF	TGTGCCAGCAGGCAAGCAGGGGACGTTGAAAAACTGTTTTTT
TRBD2	TRBV5-1	-	TRBJ2-3	CASSSRFSGRGTDTQYF	TGCGCCAGCAGCTCCCGGTTTAGCGGGAGAGGCACAGATACGCAGTATTTT
TRBD2	TRBV19	once	TRBJ2-1	CASTQKRLAGDNEQFF	TGTGCCAGTACTCAAAAAAGACTAGCGGGAGACAATGAGCAGTTCTTC
-	TRBV5-1	-	TRBJ2-3	CASRTLAEGGTDTQYF	TGCGCCAGCAGGACTTTGGCGGAGGGAGGCACAGATACGCAGTATTTT
-	TRBV6-1	-	TRBJ2-2	CASSSGTNTGELFF	TGTGCCAGCAGTAGCGGCACGAACACCGGGGAGCTGTTTTTT
-	TRBV27	-	TRBJ1-1	CASSPFRTVNTEAFF	TGTGCCAGCAGTCCCTTCCGGACAGTGAACACTGAAGCTTTCTTT
TRBD2	TRBV7-7	-	TRBJ2-5	CASSQDRRLAGDRGTQYF	TGTGCCAGCAGCCAGGACCGCAGACTAGCGGGTGACCGGGGAACCCAGTACTTC
-	TRBV19	-	TRBJ1-2	CASSITGQSSYGYTF	TGTGCCAGTAGTATAACCGGACAGTCATCCTATGGCTACACCTTC
-	TRBV10-3	-	TRBJ1-1	CAIMVSQSEAFF	TGTGCCATCATGGTCTCACAGAGTGAAGCTTTCTTT
TRBD1	TRBV7-3	-	TRBJ1-6	CASSPRDRVTSSYNSPLHF	TGTGCCAGCAGCCCCCGGGACAGGGTTACCAGCTCCTATAATTCACCCCTCCACTTT
-	TRBV7-3	-	TRBJ1-2	CASSVSGDYGYTF	TGTGCCAGCAGCGTATCAGGGGACTATGGCTACACCTTC
-	TRBV20-1	-	TRBJ2-5	CSARDRRAQYF	TGCAGTGCTAGAGATAGGAGGGCCCAGTACTTC
-	TRBV5-1	-	TRBJ2-7	CASSLVQGGSSYEQYF	TGCGCCAGCAGCTTGGTACAGGGAGGGAGCTCCTACGAGCAGTACTTC
TRBD1	TRBV7-3	few	TRBJ2-1	CASSSGTGSSYNEQFF	TGTGCCAGCAGCTCTGGGACAGGGAGCTCCTACAATGAGCAGTTCTTC
-	TRBV30	-	TRBJ1-1	CARTTEKNTEAFF	TGTGCCCGTACGACAGAAAAGAACACTGAAGCTTTCTTT
-	TRBV28	-	TRBJ1-2	CASSLEVSFYGYTF	TGTGCCAGCAGTTTAGAGGTTTCGTTCTATGGCTACACCTTC
-	TRBV10-1	-	TRBJ1-5	CATSGIQKVGQPQHF	TGCGCTACAAGCGGGATACAAAAGGTAGGTCAGCCCCAGCATTTT
-	TRBV4-1	-	TRBJ1-5	CASSQSYSEARPQHF	TGCGCCAGCAGCCAATCCTATTCAGAGGCAAGGCCCCAGCATTTT
TRBD1	TRBV13	once	TRBJ1-4	CASSPQGGSTNEKLFF	TGTGCCAGCAGCCCACAAGGGGGCTCAACTAATGAAAAACTGTTTTTT
-	TRBV6-5	once	TRBJ2-3	CASSRTGRATDTQYF	TGTGCCAGCAGTCGTACAGGGCGGGCCACAGATACGCAGTATTTT
TRBD2	TRBV5-1	few	TRBJ2-7	CASSLGPSGYEQYF	TGCGCCAGCAGCCTGGGGCCTAGCGGCTACGAGCAGTACTTC
-	TRBV5-5	-	TRBJ2-1	CATAQADLSRVEQFF	TGTGCCACCGCCCAAGCGGACCTATCTCGGGTTGAGCAGTTCTTC
-	TRBV9	-	TRBJ2-7	CASSVGVGSGTVTYEQYF	TGTGCCAGCAGCGTCGGGGTGGGATCGGGAACTGTGACCTACGAGCAGTACTTC
-	TRBV5-1	-	TRBJ2-1	CASSFAPQNEQFF	TGCGCCAGCAGCTTCGCCCCTCAGAATGAGCAGTTCTTC
TRBD2	TRBV7-2	-	TRBJ2-1	CASSTGLAGRDEQFF	TGTGCCAGCAGCACTGGACTAGCGGGAAGGGATGAGCAGTTCTTC
TRBD1	TRBV29-1	-	TRBJ1-1	CSVPKTGTGTMNTEAFF	TGCAGCGTCCCAAAGACCGGGACAGGAACTATGAACACTGAAGCTTTCTTT
TRBD2	TRBV6-5	few	TRBJ2-5	CASSSYPGLQETQYF	TGTGCCAGCAGTTCTTACCCGGGACTACAAGAGACCCAGTACTTC
-	TRBV10-2	-	TRBJ2-7	CASSESGHPNEQYF	TGCGCCAGCAGTGAGTCTGGACATCCCAACGAGCAGTACTTC
-	TRBV2	-	TRBJ2-7	CASSTSEGLYEQYF	TGTGCCAGCAGTACAAGCGAGGGCCTCTACGAGCAGTACTTC
-	TRBV7-9	-	TRBJ2-5	CSSSLGPSGLQETQYF	TGTTCCAGCAGCTTAGGCCCCAGCGGCCTCCAAGAGACCCAGTACTTC
-	TRBV6-1	-	TRBJ2-7	CASSVSPDTYEQYF	TGTGCCAGCAGTGTATCCCCCGACACCTACGAGCAGTACTTC